The rows below give T cell receptor beta chains drawn from one sample of a study of cytomegalovirus exposure and HLA in healthy donors. Generated by immunoSEQ multiplex PCR, the TCRdb table keeps only in-frame clones and is missing some. In the table there are around 150,000 clones, 64% of which are singletons. The sequencing sample was made of PBMCs. Every receptor here comes from a woman in her thirties or forties in good health and CMV-seronegative. CDR3s include the opening cysteine and the closing phenylalanine or tryptophan. A D gene is named only where the DNA matches it firmly. A clone size is listed for some rows: how often the clone was seen (once, few, many), or a class if it is expanded.

clone_size j_call d_call v_call cdr3_aa cdr3_nt
. TRBJ1-1 . TRBV19 CAMRGLNTEAFF TGTGCCATGCGGGGGTTGAACACTGAAGCTTTCTTT
few TRBJ1-1 TRBD1 TRBV6-5 CASSPTGGGTEAFF TGTGCCAGCAGTCCTACAGGGGGAGGCACTGAAGCTTTCTTT
. TRBJ1-5 TRBD1 TRBV7-9 CASSLGQGATFNQPQHF TGTGCCAGCAGCTTAGGGCAGGGGGCTACTTTTAACCAGCCCCAGCATTTT
. TRBJ1-1 . TRBV11-1 CASSMTIGGTEAFF TGTGCCAGCAGCATGACTATCGGGGGCACTGAAGCTTTCTTT
. TRBJ1-5 . TRBV9 CASSAGDQPQHF TGTGCCAGCAGTGCAGGGGATCAGCCCCAGCATTTT
. TRBJ1-5 TRBD1 TRBV19 CASSILGTGTDRASNQPQHF TGTGCCAGTAGTATTCTTGGGACAGGGACCGATAGAGCCAGCAATCAGCCCCAGCATTTT
. TRBJ1-1 . TRBV10-3 CAIAPGGTEAFF TGTGCCATTGCCCCGGGTGGCACTGAAGCTTTCTTT
. TRBJ1-2 . TRBV4-1 CASSSYRDGYTF TGCGCCAGCAGCTCCTACAGGGATGGCTACACCTTC
. TRBJ2-7 TRBD2 TRBV6-5 CASSYSAGVLGYEQYF TGTGCCAGCAGTTACTCGGCGGGAGTCCTGGGCTACGAGCAGTACTTC
. TRBJ1-1 TRBD1 TRBV7-9 CASSSDRGGAFF TGTGCCAGCAGCTCGGACAGGGGGGGAGCTTTCTTT
. TRBJ2-2 . TRBV5-4 CASSLLTGANTGELFF TGTGCCAGCTCCCTGCTAACGGGGGCGAACACCGGGGAGCTGTTTTTT
. TRBJ1-1 . TRBV30 CAWSVIRGRTEAFF TGTGCCTGGAGTGTAATACGGGGAAGAACTGAAGCTTTCTTT
few TRBJ1-4 TRBD1 TRBV30 CAWSRGQNEKLFF TGTGCCTGGAGCCGGGGACAGAATGAAAAACTGTTTTTT
many TRBJ1-5 TRBD1 TRBV5-5 CASSAGQGGYSNQPQHF TGTGCCAGCAGCGCCGGACAGGGGGGCTATAGCAATCAGCCCCAGCATTTT
few TRBJ2-1 TRBD2 TRBV19 CASSPSGGPYNEQFF TGTGCCAGTAGCCCTAGCGGGGGGCCGTACAATGAGCAGTTCTTC
few TRBJ2-4 . TRBV5-1 CASHEGLDVSKNIQYF TGCGCCAGTCACGAGGGCCTGGATGTTTCCAAAAACATTCAGTACTTC
. TRBJ1-5 . TRBV7-2 CASSFGGNQPQHF TGTGCCAGCAGCTTCGGCGGGAATCAGCCCCAGCATTTT
. TRBJ1-5 . TRBV15 CATAVGGVGQPQHF TGTGCCACCGCGGTGGGGGGGGTAGGTCAGCCCCAGCATTTT
. TRBJ2-6 TRBD1 TRBV5-6 CASSLAGEGGTSGANVLTF TGTGCCAGCAGCTTGGCCGGGGAAGGGGGCACTTCTGGGGCCAACGTCCTGACTTTC
. TRBJ1-6 . TRBV7-2 CASSLGSSYNSPLHF TGTGCCAGCAGCTTAGGGAGCTCCTATAATTCACCCCTCCACTTT
. TRBJ1-5 TRBD1 TRBV2 CASTGQGRGQPQHF TGTGCCAGCACCGGACAGGGAAGGGGTCAGCCCCAGCATTTT
. TRBJ1-2 . TRBV19 CASNPRRTDAQNRGYTF TGTGCCAGTAACCCCAGGAGGACAGACGCTCAGAATAGAGGCTACACCTTC
. TRBJ1-1 . TRBV6-6 CASSPLLRVVNTEAFF TGTGCCAGCAGTCCACTGTTGAGGGTCGTGAACACTGAAGCTTTCTTT
. TRBJ2-7 . TRBV19 CASRGGAGGEQYF TGTGCCAGTAGGGGCGGGGCCGGTGGCGAGCAGTACTTC
once TRBJ2-7 TRBD2 TRBV7-2 CASSYRLAGAYEQYF TGTGCCAGCAGCTATCGCCTAGCGGGGGCCTACGAGCAGTACTTC
. TRBJ1-5 . TRBV19 CASSSRTRGRGNQPQHF TGTGCCAGTAGTTCGCGTACCAGGGGCAGGGGCAATCAGCCCCAGCATTTT
. TRBJ2-3 TRBD2 TRBV7-9 CASSLVLAGFADTQYF TGTGCCAGCAGCTTGGTCCTAGCGGGGTTCGCAGATACGCAGTATTTT
. TRBJ1-4 . TRBV18 CASGNEKLFF TGTGCCAGCGGCAATGAAAAACTGTTTTTT
once TRBJ1-5 . TRBV21-1 CASSKVGGAVTPHGGPQHF TGTGCCAGCAGCAAAGTGGGTGGCGCGGTCACCCCCCATGGAGGGCCCCAGCATTTT
. TRBJ1-6 TRBD1 TRBV7-9 CASSRDRSYYNSPLHF TGTGCCAGCTCGCGGGACAGGAGCTACTATAATTCACCCCTCCACTTT
. TRBJ1-6 . TRBV11-2 CASSRRGVSSSYNSPLHF TGTGCCAGCAGCCGGCGGGGAGTCTCAAGCTCCTATAATTCACCCCTCCACTTT
once TRBJ2-1 . TRBV10-3 CAISGKRGGAEQFF TGTGCCATCAGTGGAAAGAGGGGGGGGGCTGAGCAGTTCTTC
. TRBJ1-2 . TRBV7-2 CASSLDLGYGYTF TGTGCCAGCAGCTTAGATCTAGGCTATGGCTACACCTTC
. TRBJ2-2 TRBD1 TRBV5-8 CASSRDRLVTGELFF TGTGCCAGCAGCCGGGACAGGCTGGTCACCGGGGAGCTGTTTTTT
. TRBJ2-5 TRBD2 TRBV4-2 CASSPLAEPYQETQYF TGTGCCAGCAGCCCCCTAGCGGAGCCGTACCAAGAGACCCAGTACTTC
. TRBJ1-1 TRBD1 TRBV11-2 CASSPDRAAGAFF TGTGCCAGCAGCCCCGACAGGGCTGCTGGAGCTTTCTTT
few TRBJ2-3 TRBD2 TRBV2 CASSRLARTDTQYF TGTGCCAGCAGCAGACTAGCGCGCACAGATACGCAGTATTTT
. TRBJ1-2 . TRBV14 CASSQDLLTGFLGYTF TGTGCCAGCAGCCAAGACCTCTTGACGGGTTTCCTGGGCTACACCTTC
. TRBJ1-1 . TRBV18 CASSPQQDTEAFF TGTGCCAGCTCACCACAACAAGACACTGAAGCTTTCTTT
. TRBJ1-2 . TRBV5-5 CASSVTANYGYTF TGTGCCAGCAGCGTGACAGCGAACTATGGCTACACCTTC
few TRBJ1-1 . TRBV5-6 CASSLAGKAFF TGTGCCAGCAGCTTGGCGGGTAAAGCTTTCTTT